This T cell receptor beta chain was profiled in a study of blood T cells in healthy people across ages. Study-level information: About one barcoded beta molecule per two T cells came from capture by template switching.

This clonotype was seen only once. V was pared by 4 bases and J by 1 base, with 13 bases between. CDR1 DFQATT and CDR2 SNEGSKA come from the germline V gene (reference sequence). The CDR3 totals 14 residues. A second PCR of roughly 6 to 12 cycles used a sample-barcoded 5' primer and a J-beta primer mix. Via MiXCR, TCRdb re-called the 5' RACE reads, giving one row per CDR3 protein. The data contain 1.5 million to 2 million distinct CDR3 sequences, roughly 49% of them singletons. The material sequenced was blood. The V gene is TRBV20-1, the J gene TRBJ2-5; D unresolved. This sequence originates from a woman aged 40 to 50 in good health. Here the CDR3 DNA reads TGCAGTGCTATCGATGTGAGGTCCCAAGAGACCCAGTACTTC. Its translation: CSAIDVRSQETQYF.